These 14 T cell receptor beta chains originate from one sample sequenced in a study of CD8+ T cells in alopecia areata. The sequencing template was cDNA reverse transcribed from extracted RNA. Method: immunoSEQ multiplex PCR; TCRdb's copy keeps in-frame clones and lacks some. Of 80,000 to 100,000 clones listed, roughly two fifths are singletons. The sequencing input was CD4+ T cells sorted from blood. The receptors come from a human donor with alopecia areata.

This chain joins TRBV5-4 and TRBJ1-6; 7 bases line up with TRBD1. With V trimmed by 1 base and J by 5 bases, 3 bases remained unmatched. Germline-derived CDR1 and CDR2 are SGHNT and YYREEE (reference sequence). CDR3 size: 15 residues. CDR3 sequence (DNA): TGTGCCAGCAGCTTGCGACAGGGCAATAATTCACCCCTCCACTTT. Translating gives CASSLRQGNNSPLHF.

The DNA of the CDR3 is TGTGCCTGGAGCACGGGACTAGCTCGCAATGAGCAGTTCTTC. Translation gives CAWSTGLARNEQFF. V is TRBV30 and J is TRBJ2-1; 9 bases align to TRBD2. V lost 3 bases and J lost 6; bases outside the gene matches: 6. This CDR3 region has 14 residues. From germline, CDR1 is GTSNPN and CDR2 SVGIG (reference sequence).

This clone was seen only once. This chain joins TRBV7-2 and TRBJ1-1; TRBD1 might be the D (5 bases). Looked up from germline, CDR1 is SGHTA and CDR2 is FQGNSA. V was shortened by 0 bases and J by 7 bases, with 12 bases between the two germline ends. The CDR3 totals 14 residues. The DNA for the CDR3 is TGTGCCAGCAGCTTAGCCGGGACCTTAAATGAAGCTTTCTTT. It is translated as CASSLAGTLNEAFF.

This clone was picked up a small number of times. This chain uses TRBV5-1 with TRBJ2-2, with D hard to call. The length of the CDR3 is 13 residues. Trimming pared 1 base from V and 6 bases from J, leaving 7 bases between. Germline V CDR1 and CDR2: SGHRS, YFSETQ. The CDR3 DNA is TGCGCCAGCAGCTTGTTGTTGTCCGGGGAGCTGTTTTTT. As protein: CASSLLLSGELFF.

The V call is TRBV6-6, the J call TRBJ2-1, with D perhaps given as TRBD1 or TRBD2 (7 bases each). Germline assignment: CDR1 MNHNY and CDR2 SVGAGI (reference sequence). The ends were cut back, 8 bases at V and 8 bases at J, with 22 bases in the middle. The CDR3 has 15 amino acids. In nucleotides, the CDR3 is TGTGCCAGCGTAAAGGGGGCGGGAGATGTCTATGAGCAGTTCTTC. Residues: CASVKGAGDVYEQFF.

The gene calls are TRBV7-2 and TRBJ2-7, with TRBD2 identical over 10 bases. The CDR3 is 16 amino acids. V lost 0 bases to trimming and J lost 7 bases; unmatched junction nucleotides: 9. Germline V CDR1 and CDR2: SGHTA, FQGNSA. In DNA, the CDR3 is TGTGCCAGCAGCTTAGCGGGGACTAGCGTGTTTCCGGAGCAGTACTTC. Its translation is CASSLAGTSVFPEQYF.

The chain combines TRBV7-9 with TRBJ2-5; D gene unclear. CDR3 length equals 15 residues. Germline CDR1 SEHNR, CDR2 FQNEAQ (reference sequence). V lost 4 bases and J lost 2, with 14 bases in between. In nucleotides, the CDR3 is TGTGCCAGCAGCTCCCGACCTCAGGTTCAAGAGACCCAGTACTTC. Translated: CASSSRPQVQETQYF.

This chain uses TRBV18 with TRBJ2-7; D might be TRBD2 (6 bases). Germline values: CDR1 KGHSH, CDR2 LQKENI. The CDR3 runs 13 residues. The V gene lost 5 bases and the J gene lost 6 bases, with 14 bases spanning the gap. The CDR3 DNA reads TGTGCCAGCTCATCGACGATGGGGGGCGAGCAGTACTTC. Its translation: CASSSTMGGEQYF.

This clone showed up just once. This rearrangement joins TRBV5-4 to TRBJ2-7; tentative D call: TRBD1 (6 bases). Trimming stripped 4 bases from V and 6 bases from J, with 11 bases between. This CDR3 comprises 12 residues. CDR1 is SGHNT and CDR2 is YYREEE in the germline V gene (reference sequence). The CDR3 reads CASSQPRGEQYF. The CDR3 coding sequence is TGTGCCAGCAGCCAGCCCAGGGGCGAGCAGTACTTC.

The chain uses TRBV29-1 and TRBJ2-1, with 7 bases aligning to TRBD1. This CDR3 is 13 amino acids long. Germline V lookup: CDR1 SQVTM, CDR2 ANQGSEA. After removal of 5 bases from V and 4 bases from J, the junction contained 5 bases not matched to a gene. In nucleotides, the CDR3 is TGCAGCGTTCCGCGGACAGGTTACAATGAGCAGTTCTTC. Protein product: CSVPRTGYNEQFF.

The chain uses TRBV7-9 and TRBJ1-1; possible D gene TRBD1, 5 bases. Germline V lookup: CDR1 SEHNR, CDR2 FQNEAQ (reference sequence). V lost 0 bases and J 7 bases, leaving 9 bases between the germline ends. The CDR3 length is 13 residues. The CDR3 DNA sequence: TGTGCCAGCAGCTTAGCCGGGGGTTTTGAAGCTTTCTTT. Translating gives CASSLAGGFEAFF.

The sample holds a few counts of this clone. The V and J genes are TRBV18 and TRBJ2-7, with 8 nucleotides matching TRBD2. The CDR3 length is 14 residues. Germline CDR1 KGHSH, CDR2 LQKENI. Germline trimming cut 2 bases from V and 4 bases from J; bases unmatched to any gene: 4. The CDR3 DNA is TGTGCCAGCTCACCAAGCGGCGGGGGGTACGAGCAGTACTTC. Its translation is CASSPSGGGYEQYF.

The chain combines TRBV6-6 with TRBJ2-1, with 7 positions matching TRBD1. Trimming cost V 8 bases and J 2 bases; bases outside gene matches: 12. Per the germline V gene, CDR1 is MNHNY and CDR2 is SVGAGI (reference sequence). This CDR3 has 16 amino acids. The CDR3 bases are TGTGCCAGCGGCGGGTCGGACAGGATTACCTACAATGAGCAGTTCTTC. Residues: CASGGSDRITYNEQFF.

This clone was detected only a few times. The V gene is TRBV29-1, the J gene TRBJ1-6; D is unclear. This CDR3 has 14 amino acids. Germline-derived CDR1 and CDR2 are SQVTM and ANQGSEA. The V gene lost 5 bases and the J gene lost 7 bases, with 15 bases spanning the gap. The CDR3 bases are TGCAGCGTTATAGGTCCCCGGTCCAATTCACCCCTCCACTTT. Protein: CSVIGPRSNSPLHF.